Listed here is a single TCR beta chain. Germline V gene sequence: CDR1 SQVTM, CDR2 ANQGSEA. The CDR3 runs 13 residues. V dropped 7 bases and J dropped 5; count of bases not matched to a gene: 8. Each CDR3 protein gets one entry after TCRdb re-called the RT-PCR reads with MiXCR. Here the sample spans about 680,000 distinct CDR3 sequences, 14% being singletons. This TCR was sampled from a female donor in good health, serving as a healthy control. Sequenced material: memory CD4+ T cells from blood. The chain is built from TRBV29-1 and TRBJ1-1; 9 bases are a match to TRBD1. This chain's CDR3 is CSGGQGVGTEAFF. The CDR3 nucleotides read TGCAGCGGGGGACAGGGCGTAGGTACTGAAGCTTTCTTT.